One sample yielded the 9 T cell receptor beta chains listed below, sequenced in a study of T cells in Graves' hyperthyroidism and ophthalmopathy. From RNA transcripts, TCR beta CDR3 regions were amplified. A set of HTBI primers served as the primers for a first-round RT-PCR of the TCR CDR3. TCRdb fed the multiplex PCR reads into MiXCR, producing one record per CDR3 protein. This table has approximately 370,000 distinct CDR3 sequences, 14% to 15% appearing once. The specimen was blood. These receptors were collected from a woman aged 25 to 39 with Graves' hyperthyroidism.

This clonotype was seen ten or more times. The J gene is TRBJ2-3, the V gene TRBV28; 8 bases agree with TRBD2. Germline-derived CDR1 and CDR2 are MDHEN and SYDVKM. This CDR3 spans 15 amino acids. The J segment lost 7 bases and the V segment lost 5 bases, leaving 11 bases of the junction unmatched. Written as DNA, the CDR3 is TGTGCCAGCAGTGTTTCCGGGACTAGATCGAATACGCAGTATTTT. This sequence encodes CASSVSGTRSNTQYF. Using reference TRBV28 and TRBJ2-3 for the parts outside the CDR3, the full variable domain is DVKVTQSSRYLVKRTGEKVFLECVQDMDHENMFWYRQDPGLGLRLIYFSYDVKMKEKGDIPEGYSVSREKKERFSLILESASTNQTSMYLCASSVSGTRSNTQYFGPGTRLTVL.

This clonotype was observed many times. The rearrangement uses TRBV2 and TRBJ2-1, with 7 bases lining up with TRBD2. Trimming took 2 bases from V and 5 from J; bases not matched to a gene: 3. Germline loops: CDR1 SNHLY, CDR2 FYNNEI. This CDR3 region has 14 residues. CDR3 loop: CASSELRGNNEQFF. The CDR3 DNA reads TGTGCCAGCAGTGAACTGCGGGGGAACAATGAGCAGTTCTTC. The full variable domain, completed using reference TRBV2 and TRBJ2-1, is EPEVTQTPSHQVTQMGQEVILRCVPISNHLYFYWYRQILGQKVEFLVSFYNNEISEKSEIFDDQFSVERPDGSNFTLKIRSTKLEDSAMYFCASSELRGNNEQFFGPGTRLTVL.

This clonotype was detected many times. The chain has TRBV9 and TRBJ2-7; D is undetermined. The length of the CDR3 is 15 residues. The ends were cut back, 0 bases at V and 2 bases at J, with 12 bases in the middle. Germline CDR1 and CDR2: SGDLS and YYNGEE. This CDR3 is CASSVGSRSTYEQYF. The CDR3 DNA follows: TGTGCCAGCAGCGTAGGGTCGCGAAGTACCTACGAGCAGTACTTC.

This clonotype showed up many times. The chain is built from TRBV2 and TRBJ1-5; D is uncertain. Trimming shortened V by 6 bases and J by 3 bases, and 15 bases separated the two germline ends. The CDR3 contains 15 residues. Germline V gene sequence: CDR1 SNHLY, CDR2 FYNNEI. The CDR3 DNA is TGTGCCAGCAGCCAGGCGACGGGCCCCAATCAGCCCCAGCATTTT. Its translation: CASSQATGPNQPQHF.

This clonotype was detected many times. The gene calls are TRBV4-1 and TRBJ2-1, with TRBD1 as a possible D gene (6 bases). Between the trimmed V and J ends, which lost 1 base and 9 bases, there was a span of 19 bases. The CDR3 runs to 16 residues. Germline CDR1 and CDR2: MGHRA and YSYEKL. Here the CDR3 DNA reads TGCGCCAGCAGCCAAGCCGGACAGCCCTTTACAATTGAGCAGTTCTTC. This sequence encodes CASSQAGQPFTIEQFF.

In its sample, this clonotype was seen many times. V is TRBV11-2 and J is TRBJ2-6, with TRBD1 matching 7 bases. Trimming at V came to 5 bases and at J to 1 base, leaving 2 bases not matched to a gene. This CDR3 has 15 amino acids. CDR1 SGHAT and CDR2 FQNNGV come from the germline V gene. In DNA form, the CDR3 reads TGTGCCAGCAGCCACAGGGGATCTGGGGCCAACGTCCTGACTTTC. Translation: CASSHRGSGANVLTF.

V gene TRBV25-1 combines with J gene TRBJ1-3; D is uncertain. CDR1 and CDR2 (germline): MGHDK, SYGVNS. Deletions cut 2 bases from V and 0 bases from J, with 8 bases between. The CDR3 has 15 residues. The CDR3 DNA is TGTGCCAGCAGTGAAGAAGGTTTCTCTGGAAACACCATATATTTT. Residues: CASSEEGFSGNTIYF.

The gene calls are TRBV6-5 and TRBJ1-1; D is undetermined. This CDR3 comprises 15 residues. Germline assignment: CDR1 MNHEY and CDR2 SVGAGI. The V end was cut by 0 bases, the J end by 0 bases, with 8 bases between. CDR3: CASSYSWNLNTEAFF. As DNA, the CDR3 is TGTGCCAGCAGTTACTCGTGGAACCTGAACACTGAAGCTTTCTTT.

This clonotype has more than one count but fewer than ten. This chain connects TRBV20-1 to TRBJ1-4; TRBD1 is a possible D gene (5 bases). Trimming shortened V by 6 bases and J by 0 bases, and 14 bases separated the two germline ends. Germline CDR1 reads DFQATT; CDR2 reads SNEGSKA (reference sequence). The CDR3 is made up of 15 amino acids. CDR3 sequence: CSAPGRIATNEKLFF. CDR3 DNA: TGCAGTGCCCCGGGACGGATTGCAACTAATGAAAAACTGTTTTTT.